This T cell receptor beta chain emerged from a study of CD8+CD57+ T cells in acquired aplastic anemia. TCR beta VDJ and CDR3 were profiled, and genomic DNA was the template. MiXCR, run by TCRdb on the reads, gives a single entry per CDR3 protein. The repertoire holds 150,000 to 200,000 distinct CDR3 sequences, roughly 48% seen once, with about 3% in the top ten. In germline, CDR1 is MNHNS, CDR2 SASEGT. V was clipped by 7 bases and J by 7 bases, with 10 bases between them. This CDR3 contains 11 residues. Overall study results and limits: Patients were compared with controls for CD8+ Simpson's diversity, and no significant difference emerged.

Selection for sequencing was limited to patients who had shown CD8+CD57+ cell expansion by flow cytometry. This clonotype was seen at least ten times. What it binds is not known. Input material: sorted CD4+, CD8+, or CD8+CD57+ T cells (not recorded which) from PBMCs. The TCR sequence derives from a human donor with aplastic anemia. V is TRBV6-1 and J is TRBJ1-1; D is perhaps TRBD1 (6 bases). CDR3 residues: CASIGTNEAFF. In DNA, the CDR3 is TGTGCCAGCATCGGGACAAATGAAGCTTTCTTT.